This note documents a single T cell receptor (beta chain) sequence. The antigen remains unidentified. This sample is part of a study of tumor-infiltrating lymphocytes in localized non-small cell lung cancer. At the level of the study: Resected tumor was paired with non-adjacent uninvolved lung from the same patient. General study findings and limits: No T-cell fraction difference was seen between IM1 and IM2 tumors. Higher tumor T cell infiltration than in uninvolved lung was supported by TCRbeta sequencing.

Profiling relied on immunoSEQ multiplex PCR, and the TCRdb table lists in-frame clones only, not all of them. Counted here are approximately 9,600 clones, about 76% occurring once; the ten biggest clones make up about a fifth. With V trimmed by 3 bases and J by 7 bases, 7 bases remained unmatched. CDR1 is LNHDA and CDR2 is SQIVND in the germline V gene (reference sequence). CDR3 length: 14 residues. This sequence was found in a human donor with non-small cell lung cancer. The rearrangement joins TRBV19 to TRBJ2-7; 9 bases are a match to TRBD1. Material: uninvolved lung tissue not adjacent to the tumor. CDR3 DNA sequence: TGTGCCAGTAGTATGGGGACAGGGACCAAAGAGCAGTACTTC. This sequence encodes CASSMGTGTKEQYF.